Listed below are T cell receptor beta chains from one sample, sequenced in a study of T cell responses to AZD1222 COVID-19 vaccine. Some clones are missing from TCRdb's copy, which holds only in-frame ones; the method was immunoSEQ multiplex PCR. This sample has 80,000 to 95,000 clones, with roughly 90% found just once. Sample: peripheral blood, taken on day 0 of MenACWY control vaccination. The source of these receptors is an adult in good health. The CDR3 runs from the conserved cysteine through the conserved F or W.

v_gene | CDR3aa
TRBV19 | CASSSFPGPRAGANVLTF
TRBV6-1 | CASSEPTGTAYQETQYF
TRBV28 | CASSKGGQGWYEQYF
TRBV24-1 | CATSDRGTSPGGEQYF
TRBV28 | CATQRGAGSPLHF
TRBV24-1 | CATSSTSGNYNEQFF
TRBV27 | CASSPDRAVDYGYTF
TRBV4-3 | CASSPGHQGNTEAFF
TRBV6-2/TRBV6-3 | CASSYLGDYGYTF
TRBV6-2/TRBV6-3 | CASSYRITGGDGYTF
TRBV28 | CASSYAGRQPQHF
TRBV10-1 | CASSESVGTDEKLFF
TRBV28 | CATELDRNEKLFF
TRBV27 | CASSLAQGPTEAFF
TRBV28 | CASTLTTNYGYTF
TRBV24-1 | CATSDPPGGDQETQYF
TRBV2 | CASSDGTGYNEQFF
TRBV7-9 | CASSLGTLGIYF
TRBV5-1 | CATSDQERDTQYF
TRBV19 | CASTPQRDSNQPQHF
TRBV19 | CASSMVVSASRDGEKLFF
TRBV19 | CASSIYGNGREPQHF
TRBV5-4 | CASSPMGSGSSYNSPLHF
TRBV6-5 | CASRPGTGLGQPQHF
TRBV28 | CASSLWGNQPQHF
TRBV30 | CACGGSTDTQYF
TRBV27 | CASRQGATETQYF
TRBV7-9 | CASSLERAGVREQYF
TRBV29-1 | CSVDTDWGTEAFF
TRBV28 | CASRGRFTEAFF
TRBV28 | CASRPQGGQLGKLFF
TRBV6-5 | CASSYGGGAYEKLFF
TRBV25-1 | CATGTGYGYTF
TRBV4-3 | CASSQETSSYEQYF
TRBV28 | CASSLVGGSGEQYF
TRBV3-1/TRBV3-2 | CASSQVEGTEAFF
TRBV6-5 | CASRLDGPEKLFF
TRBV6-1 | CASSGTGGANGNTIYF
TRBV21-1 | CASSKGRGQGGDYGYTF
TRBV28 | CASSLGQEVARWNEKLFF
TRBV3-1/TRBV3-2 | CASSLTGTDNSPLHF
TRBV3-1/TRBV3-2 | CASGQATNEKLFF
TRBV15 | CATSRTGLRQTNEKLFF
TRBV27 | CASRPPTSGRDTQYF
TRBV7-2 | CASSPLHSGRGGSGNTIYF
TRBV6-5 | CASILLGDQPQHF
TRBV7-6 | CASSLVSGIRNSPLHF
TRBV11-2 | CASSLELGTYEQYF
TRBV7-6 | CASSLAPSSYNEQFF
TRBV28 | CASETRGSSYEQYF
TRBV2 | CASTLPQGVRHGYTF
TRBV9 | CASSVDFRAYGYTF
TRBV6-2/TRBV6-3 | CASSEETGELFF
TRBV5-1 | CASSWIMSPNTEAFF
TRBV28 | CASSLRTVNEQYF
TRBV7-7 | CASSLLGGADTQYF
TRBV28 | CASRLPGPWAGGNTIYF
TRBV9 | CACKCTDTQYF
TRBV7-9 | CASSFISGFSSYNSPLHF